This T cell receptor (beta chain) was sequenced for a study of T cell responses to AZD1222 COVID-19 vaccine. Sequencing used immunoSEQ multiplex PCR; TCRdb keeps in-frame clones, though not all of them. Here the sample spans some 130,000 clones, roughly nine tenths being singletons. Whether given at about 4 or about 12 weeks, second doses were pooled. Findings and caveats of the study: Among those given AZD1222, only five or six were seropositive at baseline. Most donors were white British, females outnumbered males, and clonal diversity was possibly underestimated.

As regards this clone: The target antigen is unknown.

J was trimmed by 6 bases and V by 6 bases; bases with no gene match: 13. CDR1 LNHDA and CDR2 SQIVND come from the germline V gene (reference sequence). This CDR3 is built from 15 residues. The clonotype originates from an adult who received the AZD1222 COVID-19 vaccine. Sample: peripheral blood, taken 28 days after the second AZD1222 dose. This chain connects TRBV19 to TRBJ1-1, with TRBD1 matching 7 bases. The CDR3 nucleotides read TGTGCCAGTAGGGACCCCAGGGGGGAAAACGCTGAAGCTTTCTTT. Its protein is CASRDPRGENAEAFF.